This entry is about one T cell receptor beta chain. The sample comes from a study of blood T cell repertoires in COVID-19. Study overall: T cells, B-cell-depleted T cells, or PBMCs provided the cDNA or gDNA that served as material.

The germline CDR1 and CDR2 sequences are LGHNA and YNFKEQ. V gave up 4 bases and J gave up 0 bases; unmatched junction bases: 5. The CDR3 is 17 amino acids. Individuals aged about 18 to 100 years were recruited from about two dozen US areas. How the authors handled the data: Scientists estimated how many nucleated cells there were by amplifying reference gene primers. Clones were sequenced by immunoSEQ multiplex PCR, and TCRdb holds only the in-frame ones, with some missing. The V and J calls and clone size come from that table; D and trimming were worked out from the DNA. The table includes roughly 200,000 clones, nearly 90% detected once.

Sequenced material: PBMCs or T cells enriched from blood (not recorded which). The TCR was taken from a middle-aged woman with acute COVID-19. The gene calls are TRBV4-2 and TRBJ2-3; 12 bases map to TRBD2. Written as DNA, the CDR3 is TGTGCCAGCAGCCGGGGACTAGCGGGCTCTAGCACAGATACGCAGTATTTT. This encodes CASSRGLAGSSTDTQYF.